Listed here are 18 T cell receptor beta chains from one sample, sequenced in a study of beta chain features in type 1 diabetes. Study-level points and caveats: When Type 1 diabetes patients were examined, their TCRB CDR3s proved moderately but significantly shorter in all four CD4+ subsets.

What was sequenced were expressed TCRB transcripts, since all of the isolated RNA had been reverse transcribed. Generated by immunoSEQ multiplex PCR, the TCRdb table keeps only in-frame clones and is missing some. Of more than 250,000 clones in the sample, around 24% were seen once. Antigen specificity for these receptors is unknown. Sequencing was carried out using naive CD4+ T cells from blood. These receptors were collected from a woman aged 25 to 39 with type 1 diabetes.

V usage is TRBV7-9 and J usage is TRBJ2-7; D perhaps matches TRBD1 (6 bases). The CDR3 extends over 13 amino acids. The V end was cut by 8 bases, the J end by 3 bases, with 14 bases between. The germline CDR1 and CDR2 sequences are SEHNR and FQNEAQ (reference sequence). CDR3 region: CASQGGLFYEQYF. CDR3 nucleotide sequence: TGTGCCAGCCAAGGGGGTTTATTCTACGAGCAGTACTTC.

This rearrangement joins TRBV7-9 to TRBJ2-7, with TRBD2 identical over 12 bases. V lost 3 bases to trimming and J lost 6 bases; unmatched junction nucleotides: 6. The germline CDR1 and CDR2 sequences are SEHNR and FQNEAQ (reference sequence). The CDR3 length is 15 residues. The CDR3 nucleotides are TGTGCCAGCAGCTTGACTAGCGGGAGCCTCCTCGAGCAGTACTTC. This translates into CASSLTSGSLLEQYF.

In its sample, this clone was seen a few times. The V gene is TRBV13, the J gene TRBJ1-2; 8 bases map to TRBD1. The CDR3 is 15 residues long. The V and J ends lost 5 bases and 4 bases, in that order; junction bases with no gene match: 9. Germline V gene data show CDR1 as PRHDT and CDR2 as FYEKMQ (reference sequence). The CDR3 loop is CASSQGQGTGYGYTF. For the CDR3, the DNA is TGTGCCAGCAGCCAAGGACAGGGAACGGGCTATGGCTACACCTTC.

This clone showed up just a few times. The sample carries other DNA sequences with the same CDR3. The rearrangement links TRBV5-1 to TRBJ2-1; 10 bases are shared with TRBD2. V lost 4 bases, J lost 4 bases, and 5 bases stayed unmatched. Germline CDR1 SGHRS, CDR2 YFSETQ. The length of the CDR3 is 15 residues. The CDR3 protein is CASSPGLADYNEQFF. CDR3 nucleotide sequence: TGCGCCAGCAGCCCTGGACTAGCGGATTACAATGAGCAGTTCTTC.

In its sample, this clone was seen a few times. The chain employs TRBV9 and TRBJ1-2; 7 nucleotides line up with TRBD1. V dropped 4 bases and J dropped 2; count of bases not matched to a gene: 11. Germline CDR1 SGDLS, CDR2 YYNGEE. The CDR3 has 16 amino acids. The CDR3 is CASSSHYRGPNYGYTF. The CDR3 nucleotides read TGTGCCAGCAGCTCCCACTACAGGGGCCCGAACTATGGCTACACCTTC.

This clone occurred a few times. This chain links TRBV27 with TRBJ1-1; no firm D call. The CDR3 runs to 13 residues. The ends were cut back, 3 bases at V and 1 base at J, with 6 bases in the middle. Germline V gene sequence: CDR1 MNHEY, CDR2 SMNVEV (reference sequence). CDR3 DNA sequence: TGTGCCAGCAGTTTGAGCACGAACACTGAAGCTTTCTTT. Translating gives CASSLSTNTEAFF.

J is TRBJ2-7 and V is TRBV19, with TRBD1 identical over 7 bases. This CDR3 region has 15 residues. Per the germline V gene, CDR1 is LNHDA and CDR2 is SQIVND (reference sequence). Trimming cost V 6 bases and J 4 bases; bases outside gene matches: 12. The CDR3, as DNA: TGTGCCAGTAGCACCCCCAGGGGGTTCGGGTACGAGCAGTACTTC. It is translated as CASSTPRGFGYEQYF.

The rearrangement joins TRBV15 to TRBJ2-7, with 11 bases lining up with TRBD2. The V gene end was trimmed by 3 bases and the J gene end by 7 bases; junction bases not matched to a gene: 11. Germline CDR1 reads LNHNV; CDR2 reads YYDKDF (reference sequence). The CDR3 contains 16 residues. CDR3 residues: CATSSPTSGTPREQYF. For the CDR3, the DNA is TGTGCCACCAGCAGCCCGACTAGCGGGACTCCCCGGGAGCAGTACTTC.

The chain employs TRBV5-4 and TRBJ1-1, with 7 nucleotides matching TRBD1. Germline V lookup: CDR1 SGHNT, CDR2 YYREEE (reference sequence). J gave up 5 bases and V 4 bases, and 8 bases lay outside the gene matches. This CDR3 has 14 residues. Written as DNA, the CDR3 is TGTGCCAGCAGCACCAAGGGGGCTGGGACTGAAGCTTTCTTT. Translating it yields CASSTKGAGTEAFF.

The J gene is TRBJ2-2, the V gene TRBV29-1; TRBD2 aligns across 13 bases. The CDR3 length is 15 residues. Germline V lookup: CDR1 SQVTM, CDR2 ANQGSEA. V lost 7 bases to trimming and J lost 2 bases; unmatched junction nucleotides: 4. CDR3 in DNA: TGCAGCGCGGGGGGACTAGCGGGAAACACCGGGGAGCTGTTTTTT. Translating gives CSAGGLAGNTGELFF.

This clone was seen only a few times. DNA for the CDR3: TGCGCCAGCAGTCGGACAGGCGACCTGAACACTGAAGCTTTCTTT. Translation: CASSRTGDLNTEAFF. The J gene is TRBJ1-1, the V gene TRBV4-1, with TRBD1 identical over 7 bases. The CDR3 is 15 amino acids. CDR1 is MGHRA, CDR2 YSYEKL, per germline. J lost 0 bases, V lost 6 bases, and 7 bases had no gene match.

CDR3 loop: CASSQPVQETQYF. The CDR3 nucleotides read TGTGCCAGCAGCCAACCGGTCCAAGAGACCCAGTACTTC. V gene TRBV7-2 combines with J gene TRBJ2-5, with D unresolved. Trimming pared 5 bases from V and 1 base from J, leaving 8 bases between. This CDR3 is built from 13 residues. Germline V lookup: CDR1 SGHTA, CDR2 FQGNSA. Filled out from reference TRBV7-2 and TRBJ2-5, the complete variable domain reads GAGVSQSPSNKVTEKGKDVELRCDPISGHTALYWYRQSLGQGLEFLIYFQGNSAPDKSGLPSDRFSAERTGGSVSTLTIQRTQQEDSAVYLCASSQPVQETQYFGPGTRLLVL.

The rearrangement links TRBV19 to TRBJ2-4, with 8 bases lining up with TRBD2. The CDR3 length is 17 residues. Germline V gene sequence: CDR1 LNHDA, CDR2 SQIVND (reference sequence). J was trimmed by 0 bases and V by 5 bases; bases with no gene match: 9. The DNA for the CDR3 is TGTGCCAGTAGTGCACTACTGAGCGGGAGAGCCAAAAACATTCAGTACTTC. Protein sequence: CASSALLSGRAKNIQYF.

J is TRBJ2-1 and V is TRBV13; D is perhaps TRBD2 (5 bases). V was clipped by 5 bases and J by 7 bases, with 27 bases between them. The CDR3 has 18 residues. The germline V gene has CDR1 PRHDT and CDR2 FYEKMQ (reference sequence). CDR3 sequence reads: CASSPIPPGGNLGNEQFF. CDR3 nucleotides: TGTGCCAGCAGCCCTATCCCCCCCGGAGGTAACTTAGGGAATGAGCAGTTCTTC.

CDR3 sequence: CASSLSRDREYF. The CDR3 region has the DNA TGTGCCAGCAGCTTAAGCCGGGACAGGGAGTACTTC. The chain has TRBV7-9 and TRBJ2-7; TRBD1 matches at 9 bases. The CDR3 length is 12 residues. Germline lookup yields CDR1 SEHNR and CDR2 FQNEAQ (reference sequence). V lost 2 bases and J lost 11; bases outside the gene matches: 4.

The chain couples TRBV30 to TRBJ2-1; 14 bases align to TRBD2. After removal of 2 bases from V and 7 bases from J, the junction contained 13 bases not matched to a gene. Per germline, CDR1 GTSNPN and CDR2 SVGIG (reference sequence). The CDR3 loop spans 18 amino acids. In nucleotides, the CDR3 is TGTGCCTGGAGTACGAAATATAGACTAGCGGGAGGGGGTAATGAGCAGTTCTTC. Protein product: CAWSTKYRLAGGGNEQFF.

The gene calls are TRBV11-2 and TRBJ2-5; the D gene is possibly TRBD2 (5 bases). The CDR3 has 13 residues. Between the trimmed V and J ends, which lost 5 bases and 1 base, there was a span of 8 bases. CDR1 is SGHAT, CDR2 FQNNGV, per germline. The CDR3 bases are TGTGCCAGCAGCGTGGGGAGCCAAGAGACCCAGTACTTC. This sequence encodes CASSVGSQETQYF.

The chain combines TRBV13 with TRBJ2-2; TRBD2 matches 10 bases. The CDR3 spans 17 residues. V was clipped by 2 bases and J by 2 bases; unmatched bases: 5. Per the germline V gene, CDR1 is PRHDT and CDR2 is FYEKMQ (reference sequence). The CDR3 DNA reads as TGTGCCAGCAGCTTATGGGCTAGCGGGAGTAACACCGGGGAGCTGTTTTTT. Translation: CASSLWASGSNTGELFF.